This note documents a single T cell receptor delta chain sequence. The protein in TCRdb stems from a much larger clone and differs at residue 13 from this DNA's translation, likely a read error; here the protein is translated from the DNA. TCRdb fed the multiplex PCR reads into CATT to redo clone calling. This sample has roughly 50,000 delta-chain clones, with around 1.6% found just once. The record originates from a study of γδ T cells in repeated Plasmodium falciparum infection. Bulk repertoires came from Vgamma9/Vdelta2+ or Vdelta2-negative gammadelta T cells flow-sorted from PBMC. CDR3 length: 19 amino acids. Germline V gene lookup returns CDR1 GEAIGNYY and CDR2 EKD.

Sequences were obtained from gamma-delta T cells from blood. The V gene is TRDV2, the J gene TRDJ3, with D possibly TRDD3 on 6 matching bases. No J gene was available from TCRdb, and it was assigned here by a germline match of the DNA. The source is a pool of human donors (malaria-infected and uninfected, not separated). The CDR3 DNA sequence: TGTGCCTGTGACACGGGTGGGGCCCTTAGCTCCTGGGGCACCCGACAGATGTTTTTC. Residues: CACDTGGALSSWGTRQMFF.